This TCR beta chain derives from a study of blood T cell repertoires in COVID-19. This clone appeared a single time. Per the study methods: Cell counts per sample came from amplifying reference gene primers. Here immunoSEQ multiplex PCR was the method, and the copy in TCRdb shows in-frame clones only, minus some. V and J calls and clone size are copied from that table; D and trimming were computed from the DNA. The sample has some 340,000 clones, around 85% seen once; the top ten hold under 4%. Germline trimming cut 2 bases from V and 0 bases from J; bases unmatched to any gene: 9. Germline V gene data show CDR1 as MGHRA and CDR2 as YSYEKL. This CDR3 has 19 amino acids.

This receptor was obtained from a woman younger than 30 with acute or convalescent COVID-19. Sequencing was carried out using peripheral blood. The rearrangement links TRBV4-1 to TRBJ2-5, with 13 bases fitting TRBD2. CDR3 sequence reads: CASSQSGLAGVLYQETQYF. The CDR3 nucleotides read TGCGCCAGCAGCCAATCCGGACTAGCGGGGGTACTGTACCAAGAGACCCAGTACTTC.